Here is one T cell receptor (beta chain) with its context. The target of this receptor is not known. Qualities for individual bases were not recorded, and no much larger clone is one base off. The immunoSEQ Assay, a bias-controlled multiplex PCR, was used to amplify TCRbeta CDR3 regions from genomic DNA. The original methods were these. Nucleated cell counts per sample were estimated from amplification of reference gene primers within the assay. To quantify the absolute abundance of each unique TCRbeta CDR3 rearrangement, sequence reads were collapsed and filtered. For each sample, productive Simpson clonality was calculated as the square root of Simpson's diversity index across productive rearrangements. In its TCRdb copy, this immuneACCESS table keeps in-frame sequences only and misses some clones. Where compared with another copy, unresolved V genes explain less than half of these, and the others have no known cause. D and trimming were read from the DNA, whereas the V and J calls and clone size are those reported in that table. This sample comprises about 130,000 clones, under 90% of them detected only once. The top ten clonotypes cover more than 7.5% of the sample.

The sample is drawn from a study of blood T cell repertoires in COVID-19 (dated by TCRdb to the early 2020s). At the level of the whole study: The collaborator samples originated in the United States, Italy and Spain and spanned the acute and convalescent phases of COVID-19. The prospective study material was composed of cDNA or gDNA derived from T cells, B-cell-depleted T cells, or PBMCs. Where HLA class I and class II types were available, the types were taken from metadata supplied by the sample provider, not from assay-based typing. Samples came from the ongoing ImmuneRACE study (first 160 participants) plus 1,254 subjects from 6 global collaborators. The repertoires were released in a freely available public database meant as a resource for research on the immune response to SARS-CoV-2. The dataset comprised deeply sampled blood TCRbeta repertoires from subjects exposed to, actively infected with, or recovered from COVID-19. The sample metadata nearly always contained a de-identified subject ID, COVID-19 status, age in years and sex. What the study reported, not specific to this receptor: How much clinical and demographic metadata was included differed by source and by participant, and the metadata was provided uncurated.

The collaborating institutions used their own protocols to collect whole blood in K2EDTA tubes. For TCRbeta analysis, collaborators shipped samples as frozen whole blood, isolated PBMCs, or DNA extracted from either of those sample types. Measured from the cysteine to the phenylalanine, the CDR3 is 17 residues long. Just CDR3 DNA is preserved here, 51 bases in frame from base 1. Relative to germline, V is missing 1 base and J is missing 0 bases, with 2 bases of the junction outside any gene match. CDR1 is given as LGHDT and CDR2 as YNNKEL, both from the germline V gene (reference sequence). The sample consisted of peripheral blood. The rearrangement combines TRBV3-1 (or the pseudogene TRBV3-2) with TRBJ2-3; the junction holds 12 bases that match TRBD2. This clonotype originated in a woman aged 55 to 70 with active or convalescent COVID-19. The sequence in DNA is TGTGCCAGCAGCCAAGCGCTAGCGGGGGGGAGCACAGATACGCAGTATTTT. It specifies CASSQALAGGSTDTQYF.